The 14 T cell receptor beta chains listed next were all sequenced from one sample in a study of blood T cell repertoires in COVID-19. Libraries were prepared by immunoSEQ multiplex PCR; TCRdb keeps only in-frame clonotypes and omits some of them. This table has roughly 300,000 clones, roughly 91% appearing once. The sample taken for sequencing was PBMCs or T cells enriched from blood (not recorded which). These receptors originate from a woman in her forties with acute COVID-19.

The sample holds one count of this clone. The CDR3 spells CASSQGGRGGRNEQFF. The CDR3 nucleotides are TGTGCCAGCAGCCAAGGTGGGCGGGGGGGCCGTAATGAGCAGTTCTTC. The chain joins TRBV3-1 (or the pseudogene TRBV3-2) to TRBJ2-1; 9 bases are shared with TRBD2. The germline CDR1 and CDR2 sequences are LGHDT and YNNKEL (reference sequence). V dropped 1 base and J dropped 7; count of bases not matched to a gene: 8. CDR3 length: 16 residues.

The chain is built from TRBV24-1 and TRBJ2-5, with TRBD1 matching 7 bases. The germline V gene has CDR1 KGHDR and CDR2 SFDVKD. With V trimmed by 2 bases and J by 2 bases, 4 bases remained unmatched. The CDR3 has 15 residues. The CDR3 here is CATSDSGQIQETQYF. The CDR3 DNA is TGTGCCACCAGTGATTCGGGACAGATACAAGAGACCCAGTACTTC.

V usage is TRBV30 and J usage is TRBJ2-1; D not certain. Germline V gives CDR1 GTSNPN, CDR2 SVGIG (reference sequence). This CDR3 spans 11 amino acids. V lost 3 bases and J 6 bases, leaving 6 bases between the germline ends. CDR3 region: CAWSYSNEQFF. The CDR3, as DNA: TGTGCCTGGAGCTACTCCAATGAGCAGTTCTTC.

The rearrangement joins TRBV7-2 to TRBJ1-4, with 8 bases that match TRBD1. V was clipped by 5 bases and J by 7 bases; unmatched bases: 9. This CDR3 has 15 amino acids. Per germline, CDR1 SGHTA and CDR2 FQGNSA. CDR3: CASSKQGVLLEKLFF. The DNA for the CDR3 is TGTGCCAGCAGCAAACAGGGGGTTCTACTTGAAAAACTGTTTTTT.

In this sample, this clone turned up once. V gene TRBV6-2 or TRBV6-3 combines with J gene TRBJ2-3; possibly TRBD1 for D (5 bases). The CDR3 sequence is 15 residues long. Trimming took off 4 bases at V and 5 bases at J, with 16 bases between the two ends. CDR1 is MNHEY and CDR2 is SVGEGT in the germline V gene. The CDR3 is CASSSTLWGQDTQYF. CDR3 in DNA: TGTGCCAGCAGTTCGACTCTCTGGGGCCAAGATACGCAGTATTTT.

This chain uses TRBV27 with TRBJ1-1, with 8 bases fitting TRBD1. This CDR3 is built from 16 residues. Germline V gene lookup returns CDR1 MNHEY and CDR2 SMNVEV (reference sequence). V was clipped by 5 bases and J by 0 bases; unmatched bases: 8. The CDR3 DNA reads TGTGCCAGCAGTCCCTACCGGACAGGGTTGAACACTGAAGCTTTCTTT. Translated, it gives CASSPYRTGLNTEAFF.

The genes are TRBV2 and TRBJ1-4; TRBD1 matches 7 bases. Germline CDR1 is SNHLY and CDR2 is FYNNEI. This CDR3 comprises 13 residues. Trimming removed 3 bases from V and 6 bases from J; junction bases left unmatched: 1. CDR3 residues: CASSDRGDEKLFF. The CDR3 DNA sequence: TGTGCCAGCAGTGACAGGGGGGATGAAAAACTGTTTTTT.

DNA for the CDR3: TGTGCCAGCAGCTCCGACAGGGGTCCCTACGAGCAGTACTTC. Translating it yields CASSSDRGPYEQYF. V is TRBV4-2 and J is TRBJ2-7; 8 nucleotides agree with TRBD1. Per the germline V gene, CDR1 is LGHNA and CDR2 is YNFKEQ. The V gene end was trimmed by 5 bases and the J gene end by 2 bases; junction bases not matched to a gene: 5. The CDR3 runs to 14 residues.

In DNA, the CDR3 is TGTGCCAGCAGGGGAACGACAGGGAGTCAGCCCCAGCATTTT. Its translation: CASRGTTGSQPQHF. This rearrangement joins TRBV2 to TRBJ1-5; 7 bases fit TRBD1. V lost 6 bases and J lost 6; bases outside the gene matches: 8. Per germline, CDR1 SNHLY and CDR2 FYNNEI. The CDR3 is made up of 14 amino acids.

The chain recombines TRBV7-7 with TRBJ2-1; 8 positions match TRBD2. This CDR3 is 15 amino acids long. Germline CDR1 and CDR2: SSHAT and FNYEAQ (reference sequence). V trimming: 1 base; J trimming: 7 bases; junction bases outside the gene matches: 6. CDR3 bases: TGTGCCAGCAGCTTAGGAGGCGGGGGGAGTAATGAGCAGTTCTTC. The encoded protein is CASSLGGGGSNEQFF.

The chain joins TRBV14 to TRBJ1-3; D is uncertain. This CDR3 comprises 14 residues. The V gene lost 1 base and the J gene lost 3 bases, with 7 bases spanning the gap. CDR1 and CDR2 (germline): SGHDN, FVKESK. CDR3: CASSQVLYGNTIYF. CDR3 DNA: TGTGCCAGCAGCCAAGTCCTGTATGGAAACACCATATATTTT.

This clone was detected a few times. The V call is TRBV29-1, the J call TRBJ1-1; D gene unclear. The CDR3 contains 13 residues. Germline V gene data show CDR1 as SQVTM and CDR2 as ANQGSEA. V was clipped by 4 bases and J by 1 base, with 10 bases between them. The CDR3 here is CSVAHPGNTEAFF. The DNA for the CDR3 is TGCAGCGTTGCTCACCCCGGGAACACTGAAGCTTTCTTT.

The gene calls are TRBV6-5 and TRBJ1-1; D gene unclear. V gave up 10 bases and J gave up 7 bases, with 13 bases separating them. From germline, CDR1 is MNHEY and CDR2 SVGAGI. The CDR3 totals 11 residues. As DNA, the CDR3 is TGTGCCACCCTTAGGAGAAGTGAAGCTTTCTTT. This gives the protein CATLRRSEAFF.

This sequence joins TRBV5-5 and TRBJ2-7; tentative D call: TRBD1 (7 bases). Trimming left V 6 bases short and J 7 bases short, with 17 bases between. Germline CDR1 and CDR2: SGHKS and YYEKEE (reference sequence). The CDR3 is 13 amino acids. The CDR3 sequence is CASNRDSLAEQYF. CDR3 coding DNA: TGTGCCAGCAACCGGGACAGCCTAGCGGAGCAGTACTTC.